This T cell receptor beta chain is drawn from a study of shared clonotypes between healthy human individuals. The count of this clone is one. The repertoire was sequenced with immunoSEQ multiplex PCR; TCRdb's copy has only in-frame clones and lacks some. The sample yields roughly 320,000 clones, over 75% seen once. V shed 0 bases and J shed 6 bases, with 4 bases lying between them. This CDR3 region has 12 residues. Germline V gene lookup returns CDR1 ENHRY and CDR2 SYGVKD. Sequenced input: memory CD8+ T cells sorted from blood. Subset defined: CD45RO+ cells pooled with CCR7-negative TemRA cells. The chain employs TRBV10-3 and TRBJ2-3; D remains unclear. The sequence derives from a man between 18 and 35 years old in good health. This CDR3 reads CAISESLDTQYF. The CDR3 DNA reads as TGTGCCATCAGTGAGTCTTTGGATACGCAGTATTTT.